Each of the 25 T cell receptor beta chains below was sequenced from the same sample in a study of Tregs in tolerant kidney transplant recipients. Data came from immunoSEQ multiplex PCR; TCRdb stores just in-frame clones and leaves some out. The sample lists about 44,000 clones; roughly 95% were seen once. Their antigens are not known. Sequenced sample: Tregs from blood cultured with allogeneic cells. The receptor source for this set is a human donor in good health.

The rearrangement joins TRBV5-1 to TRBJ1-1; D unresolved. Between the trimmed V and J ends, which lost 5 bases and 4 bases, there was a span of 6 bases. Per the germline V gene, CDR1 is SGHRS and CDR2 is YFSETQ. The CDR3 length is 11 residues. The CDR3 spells CASRKTTEAFF. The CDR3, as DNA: TGCGCCAGCAGGAAGACCACTGAAGCTTTCTTT.

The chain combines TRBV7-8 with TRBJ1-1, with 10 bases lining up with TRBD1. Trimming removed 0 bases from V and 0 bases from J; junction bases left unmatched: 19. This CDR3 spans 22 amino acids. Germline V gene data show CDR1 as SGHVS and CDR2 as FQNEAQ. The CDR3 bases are TGTGCCAGCAGCTTAGCGAGAACCTTTGGAATGAGGGACAGGGGAGTGAACACTGAAGCTTTCTTT. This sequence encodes CASSLARTFGMRDRGVNTEAFF.

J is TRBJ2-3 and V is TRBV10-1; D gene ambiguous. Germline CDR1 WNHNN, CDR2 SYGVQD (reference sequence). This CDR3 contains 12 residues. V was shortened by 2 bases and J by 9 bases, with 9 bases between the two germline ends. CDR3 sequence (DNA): TGCGCCAGCAGTGAGAGTGGGTTCACGCAGTATTTT. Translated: CASSESGFTQYF.

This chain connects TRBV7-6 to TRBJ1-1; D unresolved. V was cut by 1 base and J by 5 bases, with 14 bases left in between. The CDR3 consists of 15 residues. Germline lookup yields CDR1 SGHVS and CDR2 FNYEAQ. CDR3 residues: CASSLGAHGLTEAFF. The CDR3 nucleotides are TGTGCCAGCAGCTTAGGGGCACATGGGCTGACTGAAGCTTTCTTT.

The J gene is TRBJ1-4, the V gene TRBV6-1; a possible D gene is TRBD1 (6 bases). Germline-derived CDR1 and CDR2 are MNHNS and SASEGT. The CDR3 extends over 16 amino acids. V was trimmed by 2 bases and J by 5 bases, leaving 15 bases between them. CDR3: CASSENPTGWNEKLFF. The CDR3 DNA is TGTGCCAGCAGTGAAAACCCGACAGGATGGAATGAAAAACTGTTTTTT.

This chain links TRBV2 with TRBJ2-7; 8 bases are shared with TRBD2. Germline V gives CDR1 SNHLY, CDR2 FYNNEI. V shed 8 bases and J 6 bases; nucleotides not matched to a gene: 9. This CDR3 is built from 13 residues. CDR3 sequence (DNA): TGTGCCAGCTTCTCCAGCGGGGGAGTCGAGCAGTACTTC. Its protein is CASFSSGGVEQYF.

CDR3 amino acids: CAWSVLGQDNSPLHF. The CDR3 nucleotides read TGTGCCTGGAGTGTACTTGGACAGGATAATTCACCCCTCCACTTT. This chain joins TRBV30 and TRBJ1-6; TRBD1 agrees at 7 bases. The germline V gene has CDR1 GTSNPN and CDR2 SVGIG (reference sequence). CDR3 size: 15 residues. The V gene end was trimmed by 0 bases and the J gene end by 5 bases; junction bases not matched to a gene: 4.

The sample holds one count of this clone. Written as DNA, the CDR3 is TGTGCCAGCAGTATCGGACGGAACTATGGCTACACCTTC. It specifies CASSIGRNYGYTF. The chain uses TRBV6-1 and TRBJ1-2, with unresolved D. The CDR3 is made up of 13 amino acids. Germline loops: CDR1 MNHNS, CDR2 SASEGT. Trimming took off 5 bases at V and 2 bases at J, with 9 bases between the two ends.

The chain's CDR3 is CATSRGFGTGGYTF. The CDR3 bases are TGTGCCACCAGCAGAGGGTTTGGTACGGGTGGCTACACCTTC. The V and J genes are TRBV15 and TRBJ1-2, with D uncertain. Germline V gene sequence: CDR1 LNHNV, CDR2 YYDKDF (reference sequence). Trimming cost V 1 base and J 7 bases, with 13 bases left between them. CDR3 length: 14 residues.

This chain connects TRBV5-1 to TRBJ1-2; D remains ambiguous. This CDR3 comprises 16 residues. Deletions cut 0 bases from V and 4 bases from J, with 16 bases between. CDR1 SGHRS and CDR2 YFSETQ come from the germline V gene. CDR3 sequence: CASSLVVGGLGYGYTF. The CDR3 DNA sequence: TGCGCCAGCAGCTTGGTTGTAGGAGGCCTGGGCTATGGCTACACCTTC.

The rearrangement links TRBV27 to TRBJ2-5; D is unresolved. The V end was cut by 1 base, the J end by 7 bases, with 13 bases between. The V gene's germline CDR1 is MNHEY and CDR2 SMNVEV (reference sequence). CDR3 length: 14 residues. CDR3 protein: CASSLYPPIGTQYF. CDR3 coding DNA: TGTGCCAGCAGTTTATATCCCCCCATTGGGACCCAGTACTTC.

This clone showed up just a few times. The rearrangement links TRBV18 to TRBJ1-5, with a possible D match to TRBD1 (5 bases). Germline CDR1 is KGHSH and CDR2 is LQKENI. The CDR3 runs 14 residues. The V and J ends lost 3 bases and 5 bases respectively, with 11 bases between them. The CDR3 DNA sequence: TGTGCCAGCTCACCGGAACTAGGGGATCAGCCCCAGCATTTT. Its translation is CASSPELGDQPQHF.

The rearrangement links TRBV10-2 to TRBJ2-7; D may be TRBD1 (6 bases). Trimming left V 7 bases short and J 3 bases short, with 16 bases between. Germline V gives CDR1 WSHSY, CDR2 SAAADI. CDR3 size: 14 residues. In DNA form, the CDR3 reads TGCGCCAGCACCCTCACTACAGGGATCTACGAGCAGTACTTC. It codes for CASTLTTGIYEQYF.

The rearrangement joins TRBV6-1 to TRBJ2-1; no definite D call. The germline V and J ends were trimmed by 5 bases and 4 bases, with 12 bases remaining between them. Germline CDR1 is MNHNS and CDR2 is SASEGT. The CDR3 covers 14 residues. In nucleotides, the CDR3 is TGTGCCAGCAGTCGACCATCTCCATACAATGAGCAGTTCTTC. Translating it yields CASSRPSPYNEQFF.

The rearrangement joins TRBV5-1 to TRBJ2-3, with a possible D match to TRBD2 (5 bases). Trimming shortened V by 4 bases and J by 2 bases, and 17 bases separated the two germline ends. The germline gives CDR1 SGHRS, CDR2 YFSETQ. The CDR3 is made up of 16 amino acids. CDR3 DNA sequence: TGCGCCAGCAGCATCTCGAAAAGCGGCTACACAGATACGCAGTATTTT. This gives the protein CASSISKSGYTDTQYF.

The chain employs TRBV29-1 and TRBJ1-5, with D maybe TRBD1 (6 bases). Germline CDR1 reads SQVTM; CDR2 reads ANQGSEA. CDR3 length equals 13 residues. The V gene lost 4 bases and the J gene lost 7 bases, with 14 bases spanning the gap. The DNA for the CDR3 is TGCAGCGTTGCTGGGGGGCTAGGACAGCCCCAGCATTTT. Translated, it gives CSVAGGLGQPQHF.

The CDR3 loop is CASRPIRTSRPFF. The CDR3 region has the DNA TGTGCCAGCAGACCGATTCGGACTAGCAGGCCGTTCTTC. The chain carries TRBV6-6 and TRBJ2-1; 8 bases match TRBD2. The ends lost 6 bases at V and 15 bases at J; junction bases unmatched: 13. CDR1 is MNHNY and CDR2 is SVGAGI in the germline V gene (reference sequence). The CDR3 has 13 residues.

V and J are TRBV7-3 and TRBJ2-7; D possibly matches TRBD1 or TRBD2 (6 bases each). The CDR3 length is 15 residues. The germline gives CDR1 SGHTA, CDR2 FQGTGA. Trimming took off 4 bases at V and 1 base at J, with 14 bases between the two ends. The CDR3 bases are TGTGCCAGCAGCTCCCAGTGGGGGGCATCCTACGAGCAGTACTTC. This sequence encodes CASSSQWGASYEQYF.

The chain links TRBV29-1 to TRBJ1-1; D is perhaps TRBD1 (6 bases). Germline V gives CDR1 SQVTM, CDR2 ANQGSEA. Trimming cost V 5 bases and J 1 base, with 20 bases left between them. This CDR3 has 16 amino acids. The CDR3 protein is CSVHSGGQSWNTEAFF. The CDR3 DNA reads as TGCAGCGTTCATAGCGGGGGGCAGAGCTGGAACACTGAAGCTTTCTTT.

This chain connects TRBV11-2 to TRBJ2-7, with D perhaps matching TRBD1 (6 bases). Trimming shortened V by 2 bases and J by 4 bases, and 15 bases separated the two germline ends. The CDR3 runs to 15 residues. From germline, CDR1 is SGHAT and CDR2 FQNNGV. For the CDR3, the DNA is TGTGCCAGCAGCTTATGGACAGCACGGGGATACGAGCAGTACTTC. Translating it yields CASSLWTARGYEQYF.

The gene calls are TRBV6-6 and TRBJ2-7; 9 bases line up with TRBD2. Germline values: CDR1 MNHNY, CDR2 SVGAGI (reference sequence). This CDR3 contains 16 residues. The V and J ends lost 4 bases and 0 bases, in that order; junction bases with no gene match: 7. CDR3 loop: CASSSPSAGGSYEQYF. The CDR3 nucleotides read TGTGCCAGCAGTTCCCCGTCAGCGGGAGGCTCCTACGAGCAGTACTTC.

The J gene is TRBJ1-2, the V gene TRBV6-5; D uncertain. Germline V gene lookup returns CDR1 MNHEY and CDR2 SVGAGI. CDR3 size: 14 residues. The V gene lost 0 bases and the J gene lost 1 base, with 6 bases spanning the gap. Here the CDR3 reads CASSYSQNNYGYTF. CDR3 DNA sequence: TGTGCCAGCAGTTACTCGCAGAATAACTATGGCTACACCTTC.

The CDR3 coding sequence is TGTGCCAGCAGCTTACAAGGGGTGGCTTTCTTT. Translating it yields CASSLQGVAFF. The chain joins TRBV11-2 to TRBJ1-1; TRBD1 might be the D (5 bases). Trimming left V 2 bases short and J 11 bases short, with 9 bases between. This CDR3 is built from 11 residues. Germline V gives CDR1 SGHAT, CDR2 FQNNGV.

CDR3 bases: TGTGCCACCAAGGGACAGTCGAACACCGGGGAGCTGTTTTTT. This sequence encodes CATKGQSNTGELFF. The chain recombines TRBV10-3 with TRBJ2-2, with 7 bases fitting TRBD1. V lost 10 bases and J lost 0; bases outside the gene matches: 5. The CDR3 loop spans 14 amino acids. The V gene's germline CDR1 is ENHRY and CDR2 SYGVKD.

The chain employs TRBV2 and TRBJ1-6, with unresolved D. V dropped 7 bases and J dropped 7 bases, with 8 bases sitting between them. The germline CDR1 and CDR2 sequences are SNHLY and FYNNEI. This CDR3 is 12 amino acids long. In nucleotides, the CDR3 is TGTGCCAGCAAAGAGGGAAATTCACCCCTCCACTTT. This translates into CASKEGNSPLHF.